A single sample gave rise to the 27 T cell receptor beta chains below, sequenced in a study of T cell changes during pregnancy in multiple sclerosis. Measured with immunoSEQ multiplex PCR; TCRdb has only the in-frame clones, and not every one. This table has more than 95,000 clones, roughly 92% appearing once. Sequenced here: peripheral blood, sampled after pregnancy. These receptors were taken from a female donor with multiple sclerosis, enrolled in a pregnancy study.

The CDR3 loop is CASSLGGQYPETQYF. Written as DNA, the CDR3 is TGCGCCAGCAGCTTGGGGGGACAGTATCCGGAGACCCAGTACTTC. The chain couples TRBV5-1 to TRBJ2-5; 7 bases agree with TRBD1. Losses at the gene ends were 0 bases for V and 5 bases for J; bases not matched to a gene: 7. Germline-derived CDR1 and CDR2 are SGHRS and YFSETQ. The CDR3 has 15 residues.

This rearrangement joins TRBV28 to TRBJ2-7; 7 nucleotides agree with TRBD1. The CDR3 covers 13 residues. From germline, CDR1 is MDHEN and CDR2 SYDVKM. Trimming cost V 5 bases and J 2 bases; bases outside gene matches: 3. The CDR3 spells CASSDGTAYEQYF. The CDR3 bases are TGTGCCAGCAGTGACGGGACAGCCTACGAGCAGTACTTC.

V and J are TRBV11-2 and TRBJ2-1, with 9 bases that match TRBD2. Per the germline V gene, CDR1 is SGHAT and CDR2 is FQNNGV. V was pared by 2 bases and J by 0 bases, with 8 bases of the junction left unmatched. The CDR3 spans 18 residues. The CDR3 bases are TGTGCCAGCAGCTTAATCTTTGGTAGCGGGAGCTCCTACAATGAGCAGTTCTTC. Its translation is CASSLIFGSGSSYNEQFF. Based on the CDR3 plus reference TRBV11-2 and TRBJ2-1, the full variable domain is EAGVAQSPRYKIIEKRQSVAFWCNPISGHATLYWYQQILGQGPKLLIQFQNNGVVDDSQLPKDRFSAERLKGVDSTLKIQPAKLEDSAVYLCASSLIFGSGSSYNEQFFGPGTRLTVL.

The J gene is TRBJ2-1, the V gene TRBV7-8, with TRBD2 matching over 7 bases. The CDR3 has 13 amino acids. V shed 2 bases, J shed 10 bases, and the junction held 5 bases outside the gene matches. Germline V gene data show CDR1 as SGHVS and CDR2 as FQNEAQ. The CDR3 DNA is TGTGCCAGCAGCTTACGGGGAGGGTGGGAGCAGTTCTTC. Translated, it gives CASSLRGGWEQFF. Together with reference TRBV7-8 and TRBJ2-1, the CDR3 gives the full variable domain: GAGVSQSPRYKVAKRGQDVALRCDPISGHVSLFWYQQALGQGPEFLTYFQNEAQLDKSGLPSDRFFAERPEGSVSTLKIQRTQQEDSAVYLCASSLRGGWEQFFGPGTRLTVL.

This chain connects TRBV28 to TRBJ1-4, with D maybe TRBD1 (5 bases). Germline CDR1 is MDHEN and CDR2 is SYDVKM. The CDR3 consists of 16 residues. V was cut by 5 bases and J by 0 bases, with 13 bases left in between. The chain's CDR3 is CASSGRGPATNEKLFF. As DNA, the CDR3 is TGTGCCAGCAGTGGGCGGGGACCGGCAACTAATGAAAAACTGTTTTTT.

V usage is TRBV30 and J usage is TRBJ1-2; D remains unclear. Trimming pared 7 bases from V and 7 bases from J, leaving 10 bases between. CDR1 is GTSNPN and CDR2 is SVGIG in the germline V gene (reference sequence). The CDR3 runs 10 residues. The CDR3 DNA follows: TGTGCCTTCGTCCTGAGTGGCTACACCTTC. This codes for CAFVLSGYTF. Filled out from reference TRBV30 and TRBJ1-2, the complete variable domain reads SQTIHQWPATLVQPVGSPLSLECTVEGTSNPNLYWYRQAAGRGLQLLFYSVGIGQISSEVPQNLSASRPQDRQFILSSKKLLLSDSGFYLCAFVLSGYTFGSGTRLTVV.

This chain links TRBV30 with TRBJ1-4; tentative D call: TRBD1 (5 bases). CDR1 is GTSNPN, CDR2 SVGIG, per germline (reference sequence). V was shortened by 0 bases and J by 4 bases, with 12 bases between the two germline ends. The CDR3 is made up of 15 amino acids. DNA of the CDR3: TGTGCCTGGAGTGTCACGGGACTGATTAATGAAAAACTGTTTTTT. The encoded protein is CAWSVTGLINEKLFF.

The chain has TRBV27 and TRBJ2-7; 15 bases map to TRBD2. Germline values: CDR1 MNHEY, CDR2 SMNVEV (reference sequence). The V gene end was trimmed by 5 bases and the J gene end by 4 bases; junction bases not matched to a gene: 24. The CDR3 loop spans 22 amino acids. The DNA for the CDR3 is TGTGCCAGCAGTAGCGCGGACGGGGGACTAGGACTAGCGGGAGGGGGCGAGTACGAGCAGTACTTC. Residues: CASSSADGGLGLAGGGEYEQYF.

The rearrangement uses TRBV9 and TRBJ2-1, with 12 bases identical to TRBD2. The junction had 3 bases not matched to a gene; V was cut back by 5 bases and J by 0 bases. Per germline, CDR1 SGDLS and CDR2 YYNGEE. CDR3 length: 16 amino acids. This chain's CDR3 is CASSGTSGYSYNEQFF. In nucleotides, the CDR3 is TGTGCCAGCAGTGGGACTAGCGGGTACTCCTACAATGAGCAGTTCTTC.

The chain has TRBV21-1 and TRBJ1-2; the DNA was not compared with TRBD1, the D call given in the table. TRBV21-1 is a recognized pseudogene. This CDR3 region has 15 residues. For the CDR3, the DNA is TGTGCCAGCAGCAAAATCGGGACAGCTAACTATGGCTACACCTTC. As protein: CASSKIGTANYGYTF.

The V call is TRBV7-2, the J call TRBJ2-7, with 7 bases that match TRBD1. The V gene's germline CDR1 is SGHTA and CDR2 FQGNSA. The trim removed 0 bases at V and 4 bases at J, leaving 3 bases unmatched. The CDR3 loop spans 14 amino acids. CDR3 in DNA: TGTGCCAGCAGCTTAGCAGACAGGGTTTACGAGCAGTACTTC. It is translated as CASSLADRVYEQYF.

The chain links TRBV12-5 to TRBJ2-1, with D perhaps TRBD1 (6 bases). V gave up 6 bases and J gave up 14 bases, with 20 bases separating them. From germline, CDR1 is LGHNT and CDR2 FRNRAP. CDR3 length equals 13 residues. CDR3 sequence reads: CASGLDSPSGKFF. The CDR3 DNA reads TGTGCTAGTGGCCTGGACAGCCCCTCCGGAAAGTTCTTC.

In its sample, this clone was seen a few times. This CDR3 is CAWSAPPRLAATYEQYF. CDR3 nucleotide sequence: TGTGCCTGGAGTGCCCCTCCGCGACTAGCGGCAACTTACGAGCAGTACTTC. The chain links TRBV30 to TRBJ2-7; TRBD2 agrees at 9 bases. Germline V CDR1 and CDR2: GTSNPN, SVGIG (reference sequence). The CDR3 length is 17 residues. The trim removed 1 base at V and 4 bases at J, leaving 14 bases unmatched.

Points on this clone: The same CDR3 arises from other DNA sequences in this sample as well. The chain uses TRBV9 and TRBJ2-1; D remains ambiguous. V dropped 4 bases and J dropped 5 bases, with 4 bases sitting between them. The CDR3 contains 11 residues. Germline CDR1 and CDR2: SGDLS and YYNGEE. CDR3 in amino acids: CASSLDNEQFF. CDR3 DNA: TGTGCCAGCAGCCTTGACAATGAGCAGTTCTTC. The full variable domain, rest sourced from reference TRBV9 and TRBJ2-1, is DSGVTQTPKHLITATGQRVTLRCSPRSGDLSVYWYQQSLDQGLQFLIQYYNGEERAKGNILERFSAQQFPDLHSELNLSSLELGDSALYFCASSLDNEQFFGPGTRLTVL.

The chain uses TRBV18 and TRBJ1-3, with a weak D call TRBD1 (5 bases). Germline assignment: CDR1 KGHSH and CDR2 LQKENI. The CDR3 is 15 residues long. Trimming cost V 3 bases and J 2 bases, with 11 bases left between them. Here the CDR3 reads CASSPSTVPGNTIYF. The CDR3 DNA sequence: TGTGCCAGCTCACCCTCGACAGTGCCTGGAAACACCATATATTTT.

This clone appeared once. This chain joins TRBV7-9 and TRBJ2-3, with a possible D match to TRBD1 (5 bases). Trimming left V 0 bases short and J 2 bases short, with 9 bases between. The CDR3 runs to 15 residues. The germline V gene encodes CDR1 SEHNR and CDR2 FQNEAQ (reference sequence). The CDR3 DNA follows: TGTGCCAGCAGCTTAGCGGGGCCCTTCACAGATACGCAGTATTTT. It codes for CASSLAGPFTDTQYF. The variable domain in full, completed from reference TRBV7-9 and TRBJ2-3, reads DTGVSQNPRHKITKRGQNVTFRCDPISEHNRLYWYRQTLGQGPEFLTYFQNEAQLEKSRLLSDRFSAERPKGSFSTLEIQRTEQGDSAMYLCASSLAGPFTDTQYFGPGTRLTVL.

The chain links TRBV6-1 to TRBJ1-1; 7 bases align to TRBD1. The CDR3 covers 13 residues. Germline V gene lookup returns CDR1 MNHNS and CDR2 SASEGT. V shed 8 bases, J shed 2 bases, and the junction held 5 bases outside the gene matches. CDR3 in amino acids: CASQQGINTEAFF. CDR3 DNA sequence: TGTGCCAGCCAACAGGGGATCAACACTGAAGCTTTCTTT.

This clone has only one observation. This chain joins TRBV21-1 and TRBJ2-3; the D call in the table, TRBD2, was not verified against the DNA. TRBV21-1 is listed as a pseudogene. The CDR3 is made up of 17 amino acids. This chain's CDR3 is CASSKLRLAGSTDTQYF. DNA for the CDR3: TGTGCCAGCAGCAAACTGCGACTAGCGGGGAGCACAGATACGCAGTATTTT.

V is TRBV7-8 and J is TRBJ1-1; tentatively, D is TRBD1 (6 bases). Germline V gene data show CDR1 as SGHVS and CDR2 as FQNEAQ. Trimming took off 1 base at V and 4 bases at J, with 10 bases between the two ends. This CDR3 contains 14 residues. The CDR3 sequence: CASSLVTGTTEAFF. Here the CDR3 DNA reads TGTGCCAGCAGCTTAGTAACAGGGACCACTGAAGCTTTCTTT. Full variable domain (outside the CDR3, taken from reference TRBV7-8 and TRBJ1-1): GAGVSQSPRYKVAKRGQDVALRCDPISGHVSLFWYQQALGQGPEFLTYFQNEAQLDKSGLPSDRFFAERPEGSVSTLKIQRTQQEDSAVYLCASSLVTGTTEAFFGQGTRLTVV.

The chain joins TRBV2 to TRBJ2-1, with 9 positions matching TRBD1. The ends lost 7 bases at V and 7 bases at J; junction bases unmatched: 11. Germline V gives CDR1 SNHLY, CDR2 FYNNEI. This CDR3 comprises 15 residues. The CDR3 is CASNPGTGYVNEQFF. For the CDR3, the DNA is TGTGCCAGCAATCCCGGGACAGGGTATGTAAATGAGCAGTTCTTC.

In regard to this clone: The missing conserved phenylalanine or tryptophan at the end of this CDR3 makes a read error likely. J is TRBJ2-7 and V is TRBV27, with D unclear. The V gene's germline CDR1 is MNHEY and CDR2 SMNVEV (reference sequence). This CDR3 is built from 13 residues. V lost 3 bases, J lost 3 bases, and 9 bases lay in between. The CDR3 protein is CASSFRGYYEQYL. The CDR3 DNA sequence: TGTGCCAGCAGTTTTCGCGGATACTACGAGCAGTACCTC.

This chain links TRBV5-1 with TRBJ2-5, with unresolved D. Germline loops: CDR1 SGHRS, CDR2 YFSETQ. The CDR3 is 14 residues long. Deletions cut 2 bases from V and 0 bases from J, with 8 bases between. The CDR3 sequence is CASSFGDYQETQYF. The CDR3 nucleotides are TGCGCCAGCAGCTTTGGAGACTACCAAGAGACCCAGTACTTC.

The J gene is TRBJ2-3, the V gene TRBV5-1, with a tentative D call TRBD1 (7 bases). The length of the CDR3 is 15 residues. The germline gives CDR1 SGHRS, CDR2 YFSETQ. V shed 0 bases and J shed 3 bases, with 11 bases lying between them. The DNA for the CDR3 is TGCGCCAGCAGCTTGGTGGAGGGGGCAACAGATACGCAGTATTTT. It specifies CASSLVEGATDTQYF.

The chain recombines TRBV7-6 with TRBJ1-5, with D possibly TRBD1 on 5 matching bases. There are 15 residues in the CDR3. V lost 5 bases, J lost 0 bases, and 11 bases lay in between. Germline V gene lookup returns CDR1 SGHVS and CDR2 FNYEAQ. For the CDR3, the DNA is TGTGCCAGCAGCCTCTCAGGGAATAGCAATCAGCCCCAGCATTTT. It is translated as CASSLSGNSNQPQHF.

The J gene is TRBJ2-1, the V gene TRBV4-3; possible D gene TRBD1, 6 bases. With 3 bases removed from V and 8 bases from J, the gap between germline ends came to 26 bases. The CDR3 contains 18 residues. Looked up from germline, CDR1 is LGHNA and CDR2 is YSLEER. The CDR3 loop reads CASSQTGTDSWGYYEQFF. The CDR3, as DNA: TGCGCCAGCAGCCAGACCGGGACGGACAGTTGGGGATATTATGAGCAGTTCTTC.

This chain uses TRBV7-3 with TRBJ2-1; D not certain. V lost 3 bases and J 2 bases, leaving 8 bases between the germline ends. CDR3 length: 14 residues. The V gene's germline CDR1 is SGHTA and CDR2 FQGTGA. CDR3 protein: CASSFDSPYNEQFF. DNA for the CDR3: TGTGCCAGCAGCTTTGACTCCCCCTACAATGAGCAGTTCTTC.

This rearrangement joins TRBV4-1 to TRBJ2-2; 8 nucleotides agree with TRBD2. Germline assignment: CDR1 MGHRA and CDR2 YSYEKL. V dropped 0 bases and J dropped 1; count of bases not matched to a gene: 10. The CDR3 runs 19 residues. This CDR3 is CASSQDRFPTSGNTGELFF. The CDR3 nucleotides read TGCGCCAGCAGCCAAGATAGGTTCCCCACTAGCGGGAACACCGGGGAGCTGTTTTTT.